The T cell receptor beta chain under discussion was sequenced for a study of cytomegalovirus exposure and HLA in healthy donors. Study-wide points: Presence/absence analyses treated sequencing depth as roughly uniform across donors. Accurate predictions that matched the HLA-A and HLA-B alleles of most subjects were reportedly made from TCR beta sequences. The Asian-associated ancestry cluster reportedly had fewer N-insertions than the approximately 690-donor mean in a later analysis.

About this clone itself: Its antigen remains unknown.

CDR1 MRHNA and CDR2 SNTAGT come from the germline V gene. This CDR3 has 15 amino acids. V lost 3 bases to trimming and J lost 0 bases; unmatched junction nucleotides: 2. The PCR had 60 Vbeta and 13 Jbeta primers. TCRdb's table, derived via immunoSEQ multiplex PCR, lists solely in-frame clones and lacks some. The sample records about 82,000 clones, roughly a tenth being singletons. Participants comprised healthy donors of bone marrow. Sample: PBMCs. The gene calls are TRBV6-4 and TRBJ2-1, with TRBD2 matching 7 bases. This TCR was recovered from a man between 60 and 75 years old in good health and CMV-seropositive. CDR3 bases: TGTGCCAGCAGTGAAGGCGGGAGCTCCTACAATGAGCAGTTCTTC. Its protein product is CASSEGGSSYNEQFF.